This is a list of T cell receptor beta chains from one sample in a study of cytomegalovirus exposure and HLA in healthy donors. Method: immunoSEQ multiplex PCR; TCRdb's copy keeps in-frame clones and lacks some. The sample includes about 190,000 clones, roughly 80% of them seen just once. The sample was PBMCs. Every receptor here comes from a woman between 18 and 30 years old in good health and CMV-seronegative. Each CDR3 is given with its conserved first and last residue. A D gene is named only where the DNA matches it firmly. Clone sizes are given selectively: once, few, many, or a class where the clone is expanded.

j_call d_call clone_size v_call cdr3_aa cdr3_nt
TRBJ1-1 TRBD1 once TRBV5-1 CASSIDRGGTEAFF TGCGCCAGCAGCATCGACAGGGGGGGTACTGAAGCTTTCTTT
TRBJ1-6 - few TRBV6-6 CASSYSNYNSPLHF TGTGCCAGCAGTTACTCCAACTATAATTCACCCCTCCACTTT
TRBJ2-7 TRBD1 - TRBV28 CASRGTVSYEQYF TGTGCCAGCAGAGGGACAGTCTCCTACGAGCAGTACTTC
TRBJ2-5 TRBD2 - TRBV5-6 CASSFTLAGGSETQYF TGTGCCAGCAGCTTCACGCTAGCGGGGGGTTCAGAGACCCAGTACTTC
TRBJ2-6 - - TRBV4-1 CASSLNFGAAGANVLTF TGCGCCAGCAGCCTCAATTTTGGGGCAGCCGGGGCCAACGTCCTGACTTTC
TRBJ1-2 TRBD1 once TRBV4-3 CASSQLRQGNYGYTF TGCGCCAGCAGCCAACTCAGACAGGGCAACTATGGCTACACCTTC
TRBJ2-3 - - TRBV6-5 CASSPLDYRTDTQYF TGTGCCAGCAGTCCACTGGACTATCGCACAGATACGCAGTATTTT
TRBJ2-1 TRBD2 few TRBV6-5 CASRGLAGGYNEQFF TGTGCCAGCAGAGGACTAGCGGGGGGATACAATGAGCAGTTCTTC
TRBJ2-1 TRBD2 - TRBV6-5 CASSYASGGARYEQFF TGTGCCAGCAGTTATGCTAGCGGGGGGGCTAGATATGAGCAGTTCTTC
TRBJ1-5 - - TRBV28 CASSLTASNQPQHF TGTGCCAGCAGTTTGACAGCCAGCAATCAGCCCCAGCATTTT
TRBJ1-1 - - TRBV5-8 CASSLGPGNTEAFF TGTGCCAGCAGCTTGGGTCCAGGAAACACTGAAGCTTTCTTT
TRBJ2-2 TRBD1 - TRBV5-1 CASSPRDRAGELFF TGCGCCAGCAGCCCCCGGGACAGGGCCGGGGAGCTGTTTTTT
TRBJ2-1 TRBD2 - TRBV28 CASNTETSGIFSYNEQFF TGTGCCAGCAACACAGAGACTAGCGGGATCTTCTCCTACAATGAGCAGTTCTTC
TRBJ2-5 TRBD2 - TRBV2 CASTRAGGWETQYF TGTGCCAGCACGAGAGCGGGAGGGTGGGAGACCCAGTACTTC
TRBJ1-1 - - TRBV7-3 CASSPAGGYTEAFF TGTGCCAGCAGCCCAGCGGGAGGGTACACTGAAGCTTTCTTT
TRBJ2-7 TRBD1 - TRBV25-1 CASSGPGQGGGEYF TGTGCCAGCAGTGGGCCGGGACAGGGAGGCGGGGAGTACTTC
TRBJ1-6 - - TRBV2 CASSDPPVVGGYNSPLHF TGTGCCAGCAGTGACCCTCCCGTCGTGGGAGGATATAATTCACCCCTCCACTTT
TRBJ2-1 TRBD2 - TRBV9 CASSVVGLAGANEQFF TGTGCCAGCAGCGTAGTGGGACTAGCGGGGGCAAATGAGCAGTTCTTC
TRBJ2-7 - - TRBV5-1 CASSLGQYSYEQYF TGCGCCAGCAGCTTGGGCCAGTACTCCTACGAGCAGTACTTC
TRBJ2-1 - - TRBV4-2 CASSQVAAAPHYNEQFF TGTGCCAGCAGCCAAGTCGCAGCGGCGCCTCACTACAATGAGCAGTTCTTC
TRBJ2-7 TRBD1 once TRBV18 CASSPSAGGGEQYF TGTGCCAGCTCACCATCGGCAGGGGGTGGCGAGCAGTACTTC